The clone carrying this TCR beta chain was observed a handful of times. The TCR library protocol was used to attach unique molecular identifiers. These identifiers were attached to individual cDNA molecules. TCRdb fed the 5' RACE reads into MiXCR, producing one record per CDR3 protein. Of 70,000 or so distinct CDR3 sequences in the sample, roughly 13% were seen once. The germline V gene encodes CDR1 MNHEY and CDR2 SMNVEV (reference sequence). Trimming at V came to 7 bases and at J to 8 bases, leaving 18 bases not matched to a gene. The CDR3 spans 17 residues. The source of the sample is a study of early T cells in non-severe SARS-CoV-2 infection.

Sequencing used whole blood. This clonotype was sampled from an adult who was a healthcare worker with PCR-confirmed SARS-CoV-2 infection or an uninfected control (not recorded which). The chain combines TRBV27 with TRBJ2-1; 9 positions agree with TRBD1. The CDR3 region is CASNHLPGTGTSDEQFF. CDR3 in DNA: TGTGCCAGCAATCATCTCCCGGGGACAGGGACTTCCGATGAGCAGTTCTTC.